This is a list of T cell receptor beta chains from one sample in a study of regulatory T cells in long-lasting Graves disease. TCRdb reprocessed the multiplex PCR reads via MiXCR and lists one record per CDR3 protein. Of more than 450,000 distinct CDR3 sequences in the sample, 12% were seen once. In addition, the sample was reused for a study of T cells in Graves' hyperthyroidism and ophthalmopathy.

The input for sequencing was peripheral blood mononuclear cells (PBMCs), taken at new diagnosis, from a patient treated with antithyroid drugs. These TCRs come from a woman younger than 45 with Graves disease. The CDR3 runs from the conserved cysteine through the conserved F or W. Each record gives: CDR3 length, clone size, J gene, V gene, D gene, CDR3 DNA, CDR3 protein. The D gene is left open where the match is weak. Clone size is shown for a subset of rows, as once, few, many or a class of expanded clone.

>16|many|TRBJ1-4|TRBV28|NA
TGTGCCAGCAGTTTTCAATCTCTACAGGGTTATGAAAAACTGTTTTTT
CASSFQSLQGYEKLFF
>15|NA|TRBJ2-7|TRBV18|NA
TGTGCCAGCTCAACAAGGAAGGGGAGCAAACACGAGCAGTACTTC
CASSTRKGSKHEQYF
>17|many|TRBJ1-2|TRBV28|NA
TGTGCCAGCAGTTTAGGACCCCTGAGGGCAGAGGTCTATGGCTACACCTTC
CASSLGPLRAEVYGYTF
>15|many|TRBJ2-7|TRBV6-2/TRBV6-3|NA
TGTGCCAGCAGCTCACGGACGGCCCCTCCCTACGAGCAGTACTTC
CASSSRTAPPYEQYF
>14|many|TRBJ2-4|TRBV3-1|NA
TGTGCCAGCAGCCAAATAGGGGTCAAAAACATTCAGTACTTC
CASSQIGVKNIQYF
>15|few|TRBJ2-7|TRBV19|TRBD2
TGTGCCAGTAGTGTGTCTAGCGGGAGGGCCTCCGAGCAGTACTTC
CASSVSSGRASEQYF
>19|few|TRBJ2-2|TRBV7-9|TRBD2
TGTGCCAGCAGCTACTCCGGACTAGCGGGGGGGACGAACACCGGGGAGCTGTTTTTT
CASSYSGLAGGTNTGELFF
>14|few|TRBJ2-7|TRBV28|NA
TGTGCCAGCAGTTTTCAGCAGTCAACCTACGAGCAGTACTTC
CASSFQQSTYEQYF
>14|many|TRBJ1-1|TRBV6-1|NA
TGTGCCAGCAGCACACCGGGGGGACACACTGAAGCTTTCTTT
CASSTPGGHTEAFF
>15|few|TRBJ1-5|TRBV19|NA
TGTGCCGCTGAAGACAGACCCAATAGCAATCAGCCCCAGCATTTT
CAAEDRPNSNQPQHF
>14|many|TRBJ2-7|TRBV29-1|NA
TGCAGCGTTGGAGTCAGTCAATTCTCCTACGAGCAGTACTTC
CSVGVSQFSYEQYF
>13|many|TRBJ1-2|TRBV18|NA
TGTGCCAGCTCACCACAGGGGTGGGATGGCTACACCTTC
CASSPQGWDGYTF
>12|NA|TRBJ2-4|TRBV9|NA
TGTGCCGGGGGGCTAGCCAAAAACATTCAGTACTTC
CAGGLAKNIQYF
>19|few|TRBJ2-1|TRBV9|TRBD1
TGTGCCAGCAGCAGCTCGGGACAGGCCCCCGGATTGGTCTACAATGAGCAGTTCTTC
CASSSSGQAPGLVYNEQFF
>18|many|TRBJ2-1|TRBV18|TRBD2
TGTGCCAGCTCACCACCGAGACTAGCGGGGAACTCCTACAATGAGCAGTTCTTC
CASSPPRLAGNSYNEQFF
>15|NA|TRBJ2-1|TRBV4-1|NA
TGCGCCAGCAGCCAATGGCAGGGGGGATACAATGAGCAGTTCTTC
CASSQWQGGYNEQFF
>16|NA|TRBJ2-3|TRBV3-2|NA
TGTGCCAGCAGCCCTTCTAGCGGAGGCGACACAGATACGCAGTATTTT
CASSPSSGGDTDTQYF
>15|many|TRBJ2-1|TRBV2|TRBD2
TGTGCCAGCACCCAGACTAGCGGGGGTCACAATGAGCAGTTCTTC
CASTQTSGGHNEQFF
>15|few|TRBJ2-1|TRBV4-3|NA
TGCGCCAGCAGCCAAGTCGGGGTGGACCACAATGAGCAGTTCTTC
CASSQVGVDHNEQFF
>12|many|TRBJ2-3|TRBV5-1|NA
TGCGCCAGCAGCTTGGACGCAGATACGCAGTATTTT
CASSLDADTQYF
>12|many|TRBJ2-1|TRBV2|TRBD2
TGTGCCGGAGAAGCGGGAGATTTTGAGCAGTTCTTC
CAGEAGDFEQFF
>14|few|TRBJ1-1|TRBV4-2|TRBD1
TGTGCCAGCAGCCCAGGTCTGGGACAGGGGGCGGTTTTCTTT
CASSPGLGQGAVFF
>17|many|TRBJ1-5|TRBV12-3/TRBV12-4|NA
TGTGCCAGCAGTTTTAGTATCTGGACCGATAGCAATCAGCCCCAGCATTTT
CASSFSIWTDSNQPQHF
>15|many|TRBJ2-5|TRBV7-8|TRBD1
TGTGCCAGCAGCACAGGGACAGGCCGGCGGGAGACCCAGTACTTC
CASSTGTGRRETQYF
>16|many|TRBJ2-1|TRBV12-3/TRBV12-4|TRBD1
TGTGCCAGCAGCCCAATCCGGGACAGGGGGCGACATGAGCAGTTCTTC
CASSPIRDRGRHEQFF
>17|many|TRBJ2-2|TRBV28|TRBD1
TGTGCCAGCCGAGTACAAAAGACAGGGGTGAACACCGGGGAGCTGTTTTTT
CASRVQKTGVNTGELFF
>15|NA|TRBJ2-1|TRBV4-3|NA
TGCGCCAGCAGCCAAGACTGGGGGCTACGGAATGAGCAGTTCTTC
CASSQDWGLRNEQFF
>14|many|TRBJ2-7|TRBV13|NA
TGTGCCAGCAGCTTAGGCCGATTACGCGGCCCGGGGTACTTC
CASSLGRLRGPGYF
>12|NA|TRBJ1-1|TRBV29-1|NA
TGCAGCGCCGCCCCGATGAACACTGAAGCTTTCTTT
CSAAPMNTEAFF